This entry concerns a single T cell receptor beta chain. Antigen unknown. The time point denotes: after preoperative PTX-NDP chemotherapy. The data belong to a study of esophageal squamous cell carcinoma under preoperative chemotherapy. For the study at large: Samples included peripheral blood T cells as well as tumor-infiltrating lymphocytes. Study-wide findings and caveats: After chemotherapy, TCR diversity rose significantly in peripheral T cells but not in tumor-infiltrating lymphocytes.

Each CDR3 protein gets one entry after TCRdb re-called the PCR reads with MiXCR. The table includes roughly 1,200 distinct CDR3 sequences, over 25% detected once. The sequence was collected from a human donor with esophageal squamous cell carcinoma. The donor label of this sample is uncertain. Specimen collection occurred from a patient given preoperative chemotherapy.

The CDR3 sequence is CASSALDRDEQFF. The CDR3 coding sequence is TGTGCCAGCTCAGCCCTTGACAGGGATGAGCAGTTCTTC. This rearrangement joins TRBV18 to TRBJ2-1; 7 bases match TRBD1. Germline V lookup: CDR1 KGHSH, CDR2 LQKENI. The V and J ends lost 5 bases and 8 bases, in that order; junction bases with no gene match: 6. The CDR3 is 13 residues long.